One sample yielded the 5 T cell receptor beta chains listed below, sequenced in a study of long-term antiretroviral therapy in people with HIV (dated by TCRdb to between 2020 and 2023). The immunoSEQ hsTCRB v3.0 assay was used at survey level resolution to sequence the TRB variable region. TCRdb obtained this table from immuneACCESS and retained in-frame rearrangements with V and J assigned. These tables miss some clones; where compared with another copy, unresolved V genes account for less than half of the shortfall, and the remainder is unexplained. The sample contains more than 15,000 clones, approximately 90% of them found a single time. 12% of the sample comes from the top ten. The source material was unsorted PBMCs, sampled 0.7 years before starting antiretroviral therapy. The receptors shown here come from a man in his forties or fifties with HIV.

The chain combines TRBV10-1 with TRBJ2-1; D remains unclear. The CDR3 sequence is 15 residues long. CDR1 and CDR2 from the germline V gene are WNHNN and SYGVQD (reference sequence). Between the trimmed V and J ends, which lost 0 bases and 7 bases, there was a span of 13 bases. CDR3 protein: CASSESAGFGNEQFF. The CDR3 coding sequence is TGCGCCAGCAGTGAGTCAGCCGGGTTCGGGAATGAGCAGTTCTTC.

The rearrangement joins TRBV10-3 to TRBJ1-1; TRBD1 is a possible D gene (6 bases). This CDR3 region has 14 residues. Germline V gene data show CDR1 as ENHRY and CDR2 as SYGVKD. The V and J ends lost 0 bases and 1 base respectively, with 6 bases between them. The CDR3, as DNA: TGTGCCATCAGTGAGTCGACAGGGAACACTGAAGCTTTCTTT. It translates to CAISESTGNTEAFF.

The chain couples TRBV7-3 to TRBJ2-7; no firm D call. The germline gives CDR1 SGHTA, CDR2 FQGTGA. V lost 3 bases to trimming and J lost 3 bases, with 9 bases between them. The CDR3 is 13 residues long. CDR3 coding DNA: TGTGCCAGCAGCTTTGGGGTCGACTACGAGCAGTACTTC. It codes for CASSFGVDYEQYF.

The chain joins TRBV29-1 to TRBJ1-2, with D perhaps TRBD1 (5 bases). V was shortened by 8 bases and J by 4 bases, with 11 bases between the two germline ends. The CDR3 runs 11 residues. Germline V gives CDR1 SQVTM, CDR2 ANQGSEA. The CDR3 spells CSLFQGYGYTF. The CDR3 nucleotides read TGCAGCCTCTTCCAGGGCTATGGCTACACCTTC.

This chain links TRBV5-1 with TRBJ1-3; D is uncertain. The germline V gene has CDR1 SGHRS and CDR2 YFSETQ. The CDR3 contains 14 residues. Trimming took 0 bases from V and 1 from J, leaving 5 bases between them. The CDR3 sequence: CASSLEPSGNTIYF. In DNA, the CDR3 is TGCGCCAGCAGCTTGGAGCCATCTGGAAACACCATATATTTT.